This T cell receptor beta chain stems from a study of blood T cell repertoires in COVID-19. Germline V gene sequence: CDR1 SGDLS, CDR2 YYNGEE. The CDR3 has 13 residues. V lost 3 bases, J lost 10 bases, and 16 bases lay in between. Authors' processing steps: Scientists estimated how many nucleated cells there were by amplifying reference gene primers. The data were produced by immunoSEQ multiplex PCR, yet TCRdb's version contains in-frame clones alone and is incomplete. Clone size and the V and J calls come from that table; the DNA yielded D and trimming. Here the sample spans 110,000 to 150,000 clones, approximately 84% being singletons. The study recruited people aged roughly 18 to 95 years across approximately 23 US areas. Participants were placed into cohorts based on the clinical history they reported.

This clonotype was obtained from a woman aged 18-29 years who had been exposed to COVID-19. The sequenced sample consisted of PBMCs or T cells enriched from blood (not recorded which). The chain couples TRBV9 to TRBJ1-1; D might be TRBD1 (6 bases). The CDR3 nucleotides read TGTGCCAGCAGCGGACTTCAGGGGCTGGGAGCTTTCTTT. Translation gives CASSGLQGLGAFF.